These 32 T cell receptor beta chains originate from one sample sequenced in a study of blood T cells in healthy people across ages. For the second PCR, which ran for about 7 to 11 cycles, a sample-barcoded 5' primer and a J-beta primer mix were used. MiXCR, applied by TCRdb to the 5' RACE reads, yields one record per CDR3 protein. In the table there are about 1.6 million distinct CDR3 sequences, about 35% of which are singletons. Input material: blood. The receptor source for this set is a woman aged 25 to 45 in good health.

This chain connects TRBV20-1 to TRBJ2-1; no firm D call. V was cut by 3 bases and J by 4 bases, with 7 bases left in between. CDR3 length: 12 amino acids. Germline V gene lookup returns CDR1 DFQATT and CDR2 SNEGSKA (reference sequence). The CDR3 nucleotides are TGCAGTGCTAGTCGTAGATACAATGAGCAGTTCTTC. This gives the protein CSASRRYNEQFF.

As DNA, the CDR3 is TGCAGTGCTAGATACCAGGGCTACGAGCAGTACTTC. Translation: CSARYQGYEQYF. The chain is built from TRBV20-1 and TRBJ2-7; the D gene is possibly TRBD1 (5 bases). The CDR3 runs 12 residues. Trimming took 2 bases from V and 3 from J, leaving 8 bases between them. Looked up from germline, CDR1 is DFQATT and CDR2 is SNEGSKA (reference sequence).

This chain joins TRBV5-1 and TRBJ2-7; 15 positions match TRBD2. The CDR3 loop spans 17 amino acids. CDR1 and CDR2 from the germline V gene are SGHRS and YFSETQ. V lost 4 bases to trimming and J lost 6 bases; unmatched junction nucleotides: 11. Written as DNA, the CDR3 is TGCGCCAGCAGCGCCAGGACTAGCGGGAGGGCCAAGGTCGAGCAGTACTTC. Translation gives CASSARTSGRAKVEQYF.

This clonotype has ten or more counts. CDR3: CASSSPGQGLETQYF. The CDR3 DNA reads TGTGCCAGCAGTTCTCCGGGACAGGGTCTGGAGACCCAGTACTTC. The chain recombines TRBV28 with TRBJ2-5; 9 bases agree with TRBD1. Germline CDR1 MDHEN, CDR2 SYDVKM. V dropped 4 bases and J dropped 5; count of bases not matched to a gene: 8. The CDR3 contains 15 residues.

This clonotype appeared a few times. This chain joins TRBV18 and TRBJ2-3; 11 nucleotides align to TRBD2. J lost 3 bases, V lost 6 bases, and 5 bases had no gene match. There are 15 residues in the CDR3. Germline CDR1 reads KGHSH; CDR2 reads LQKENI. Written as DNA, the CDR3 is TGTGCCAGCTCGACTAGCGGGATGGGGACAGATACGCAGTATTTT. The encoded protein is CASSTSGMGTDTQYF.

The chain carries TRBV7-9 and TRBJ1-2; no clear D. The germline V gene has CDR1 SEHNR and CDR2 FQNEAQ (reference sequence). This CDR3 comprises 14 residues. The V end was cut by 3 bases, the J end by 9 bases, with 17 bases between. The CDR3 region is CASSFEDGLGSYTF. The DNA of the CDR3 is TGTGCCAGCAGCTTCGAGGACGGGCTGGGAAGCTACACCTTC.

The chain combines TRBV20-1 with TRBJ1-5, with unresolved D. The CDR3 sequence is 12 residues long. CDR1 is DFQATT and CDR2 is SNEGSKA in the germline V gene (reference sequence). The V end was cut by 4 bases, the J end by 0 bases, with 4 bases between. The CDR3 here is CSAIGSNQPQHF. The DNA for the CDR3 is TGCAGTGCTATAGGTAGCAATCAGCCCCAGCATTTT.

The chain employs TRBV29-1 and TRBJ1-1; 9 bases match TRBD1. Germline CDR1 reads SQVTM; CDR2 reads ANQGSEA. Germline trimming cut 6 bases from V and 1 base from J; bases unmatched to any gene: 3. The CDR3 is 13 amino acids. The CDR3 nucleotides are TGCAGCGTGGACAGGGGAGGGAACACTGAAGCTTTCTTT. It yields the protein CSVDRGGNTEAFF.

This chain uses TRBV7-2 with TRBJ2-2; D is possibly TRBD1 (6 bases). CDR3 size: 15 residues. V was trimmed by 1 base and J by 6 bases, leaving 12 bases between them. The germline CDR1 and CDR2 sequences are SGHTA and FQGNSA. As DNA, the CDR3 is TGTGCCAGCAGCTTAGTAGCAGGGGATTCCGGGGAGCTGTTTTTT. It is translated as CASSLVAGDSGELFF.

This chain connects TRBV15 to TRBJ2-3; unclear D gene. Trimming shortened V by 1 base and J by 3 bases, and 17 bases separated the two germline ends. In germline, CDR1 is LNHNV, CDR2 YYDKDF (reference sequence). This CDR3 spans 17 amino acids. For the CDR3, the DNA is TGTGCCACCAGCAGAGTGGGCCCTCCAACCCCGACAGATACGCAGTATTTT. It yields the protein CATSRVGPPTPTDTQYF.

This chain connects TRBV28 to TRBJ2-7, with D uncertain. CDR1 and CDR2 from the germline V gene are MDHEN and SYDVKM. There are 14 residues in the CDR3. V dropped 6 bases and J dropped 5 bases, with 17 bases sitting between them. The CDR3 nucleotides are TGTGCCAGCAGCCCGCATATCTCCCTGGACGAGCAGTACTTC. Translation gives CASSPHISLDEQYF.

This clonotype was counted a few times. The rearrangement uses TRBV7-6 and TRBJ2-1; perhaps TRBD2 as D (6 bases). The CDR3 contains 15 residues. The germline CDR1 and CDR2 sequences are SGHVS and FNYEAQ. V was shortened by 0 bases and J by 12 bases, with 18 bases between the two germline ends. CDR3 sequence (DNA): TGTGCCAGCAGCTTAGCGGAGGGGCCGGTCTATAGGCAGTTCTTC. It is translated as CASSLAEGPVYRQFF.

This chain connects TRBV7-9 to TRBJ2-7, with D tentatively TRBD2 (5 bases). V dropped 2 bases and J dropped 6 bases, with 11 bases sitting between them. There are 13 residues in the CDR3. Germline V CDR1 and CDR2: SEHNR, FQNEAQ (reference sequence). The CDR3 DNA sequence: TGTGCCAGCAGCTTACGGGAAACGAGCGAGCAGTACTTC. Its translation is CASSLRETSEQYF.

This clonotype has only a few counts. This chain connects TRBV6-2 or TRBV6-3 to TRBJ2-1, with a weak D call TRBD1 (5 bases). CDR3 size: 15 residues. Deletions cut 2 bases from V and 4 bases from J, with 12 bases between. Germline V gene data show CDR1 as MNHEY and CDR2 as SVGEGT. The CDR3 protein is CASSYLFDSYNEQFF. For the CDR3, the DNA is TGTGCCAGCAGTTACCTCTTCGACAGTTACAATGAGCAGTTCTTC.

This clonotype was seen a few times. The chain combines TRBV20-1 with TRBJ2-3; no reliable D call. With 2 bases removed from V and 2 bases from J, the gap between germline ends came to 11 bases. Germline-derived CDR1 and CDR2 are DFQATT and SNEGSKA (reference sequence). This CDR3 region has 14 residues. The CDR3 sequence is CSARSGYPTDTQYF. CDR3 nucleotide sequence: TGCAGTGCTAGAAGTGGCTATCCCACAGATACGCAGTATTTT.

The V and J genes are TRBV4-1 and TRBJ1-1; perhaps TRBD1 as D (6 bases). Germline CDR1 and CDR2: MGHRA and YSYEKL. The germline V and J ends were trimmed by 0 bases and 1 base, with 15 bases remaining between them. The CDR3 totals 17 residues. The CDR3 sequence: CASSQDPAGVSNTEAFF. CDR3 sequence (DNA): TGCGCCAGCAGCCAAGATCCTGCAGGGGTGTCGAACACTGAAGCTTTCTTT.

J is TRBJ2-5 and V is TRBV7-8; no definite D call. CDR3 length: 14 residues. The germline gives CDR1 SGHVS, CDR2 FQNEAQ. V lost 3 bases to trimming and J lost 2 bases, with 10 bases between them. In DNA, the CDR3 is TGTGCCAGCAGCTTGGAGATTAGACAAGAGACCCAGTACTTC. Protein sequence: CASSLEIRQETQYF.

This rearrangement joins TRBV9 to TRBJ2-1; 10 bases map to TRBD2. Germline V gene lookup returns CDR1 SGDLS and CDR2 YYNGEE. The CDR3 length is 15 residues. V was pared by 4 bases and J by 7 bases, with 8 bases of the junction left unmatched. CDR3: CASSPGTSAWNEQFF. DNA for the CDR3: TGTGCCAGCAGCCCCGGGACTAGCGCCTGGAATGAGCAGTTCTTC. The full variable domain, completed using reference TRBV9 and TRBJ2-1, is DSGVTQTPKHLITATGQRVTLRCSPRSGDLSVYWYQQSLDQGLQFLIQYYNGEERAKGNILERFSAQQFPDLHSELNLSSLELGDSALYFCASSPGTSAWNEQFFGPGTRLTVL.

On this clonotype: The junction and the germline gene differ at one end; a read error may be behind it. This sequence joins TRBV12-3 or TRBV12-4 and TRBJ2-7; 8 positions agree with TRBD2. The CDR3 has 15 amino acids. The CDR3 loop reads CTSSLAGYRDPEQYF. CDR3 DNA: TGTACCAGCAGTTTAGCGGGGTACAGGGATCCCGAGCAGTACTTC.

This clonotype occurred a few times. The chain carries TRBV10-2 and TRBJ2-7; 7 nucleotides align to TRBD2. The CDR3 length is 14 residues. Trimming at V came to 2 bases and at J to 4 bases, leaving 5 bases not matched to a gene. Per germline, CDR1 WSHSY and CDR2 SAAADI. The CDR3: CASSEGGVGYEQYF. The CDR3 DNA is TGCGCCAGCAGTGAGGGGGGGGTCGGGTACGAGCAGTACTTC.

Concerning this clonotype itself: Germline and junction disagree at one end, which may indicate a read error. This chain links TRBV9 with TRBJ2-3, with 7 bases aligning to TRBD2. The CDR3 has 15 residues. The V gene's germline CDR1 is SGDLS and CDR2 YYNGEE. The CDR3 DNA reads as TGTGCCGGCAGCATGACAGCGGGAAGCACAGATACGCAGTATTTT. Protein product: CAGSMTAGSTDTQYF. Based on the CDR3 plus reference TRBV9 and TRBJ2-3, the full variable domain is DSGVTQTPKHLITATGQRVTLRCSPRSGDLSVYWYQQSLDQGLQFLIQYYNGEERAKGNILERFSAQQFPDLHSELNLSSLELGDSALYFCAGSMTAGSTDTQYFGPGTRLTVL.

The chain couples TRBV6-5 to TRBJ1-1; a possible D gene is TRBD1 (6 bases). The V and J ends lost 5 bases and 4 bases respectively, with 14 bases between them. Germline CDR1 MNHEY, CDR2 SVGAGI. There are 14 residues in the CDR3. For the CDR3, the DNA is TGTGCCAGCAGTCATAAGGGGGATGGCACTGAAGCTTTCTTT. Its translation is CASSHKGDGTEAFF.

This chain connects TRBV6-2 or TRBV6-3 to TRBJ1-1; no clear D gene. The CDR3 sequence is 14 residues long. V was pared by 2 bases and J by 5 bases, with 12 bases between. Germline V CDR1 and CDR2: MNHEY, SVGEGT. The CDR3 is CASSYGLLGTEAFF. The CDR3 coding sequence is TGTGCCAGCAGTTACGGGCTCCTGGGGACTGAAGCTTTCTTT.

This clonotype was counted a few times. The V and J genes are TRBV4-1 and TRBJ1-1, with no clear D. CDR1 MGHRA and CDR2 YSYEKL come from the germline V gene. This CDR3 is 14 amino acids long. The V end lost 1 base, the J end lost 1 base, and 7 bases lay between the germline ends. CDR3 coding DNA: TGCGCCAGCAGCCAAGGCCTTACGAACACTGAAGCTTTCTTT. Protein sequence: CASSQGLTNTEAFF.

To note about this clonotype: One end of the junction is discordant with germline, which a read error may explain. The V call is TRBV5-1, the J call TRBJ2-1; 9 bases match TRBD1. This CDR3 spans 15 amino acids. The germline V gene has CDR1 SGHRS and CDR2 YFSETQ. CDR3 bases: TGCGCCGGCAGCTCAGACAGGGGGGGCTACAATGAGCAGTTCTTC. This translates into CAGSSDRGGYNEQFF. The whole variable domain, filled in from reference TRBV5-1 and TRBJ2-1, reads KAGVTQTPRYLIKTRGQQVTLSCSPISGHRSVSWYQQTPGQGLQFLFEYFSETQRNKGNFPGRFSGRQFSNSRSEMNVSTLELGDSALYLCAGSSDRGGYNEQFFGPGTRLTVL.

About this clonotype itself: A much larger clone lies a single base off, so this may be a read error. The rearrangement joins TRBV4-1 to TRBJ2-3; D is uncertain. The germline V and J ends were trimmed by 2 bases and 1 base, with 19 bases remaining between them. Germline assignment: CDR1 MGHRA and CDR2 YSYEKL. The CDR3 extends over 18 amino acids. The CDR3 protein is CASSQNPNELTGTDTQYF. CDR3 DNA sequence: TGCGCCAGCAGCCAAAACCCAAATGAGCTAACAGGCACAGATACGCAGTATTTT.

This clonotype was picked up a small number of times. The rearrangement uses TRBV6-2 or TRBV6-3 and TRBJ2-7; TRBD1 agrees at 9 bases. The CDR3 has 14 residues. With 6 bases clipped from V and 6 bases from J, the junction kept 9 bases outside the gene matches. Germline lookup yields CDR1 MNHEY and CDR2 SVGEGT. CDR3: CASRFRDRVGEQYF. The CDR3 DNA follows: TGTGCCAGCAGGTTCCGGGACAGGGTAGGCGAGCAGTACTTC.

This clonotype turned up a few times. One end of the junction is discordant with germline, which a read error may explain. This rearrangement joins TRBV25-1 to TRBJ2-7; D is unresolved. The CDR3 is made up of 10 amino acids. CDR1 and CDR2 from the germline V gene are MGHDK and SYGVNS. DNA for the CDR3: TGTGCCAGCGGTGACGGTGGGCAGTACTTC. Translated, it gives CASGDGGQYF.

There are a few counts of this clonotype. The chain employs TRBV29-1 and TRBJ2-7; D is unresolved. V was pared by 6 bases and J by 0 bases, with 12 bases between. CDR3 size: 13 residues. Germline CDR1 SQVTM, CDR2 ANQGSEA. DNA for the CDR3: TGCAGCGTGGCGTCATTAAGCTCCTACGAGCAGTACTTC. Residues: CSVASLSSYEQYF.

This clonotype appeared a few times. DNA for the CDR3: TGCAGTGCTGGAGTAGGGCGGGGATACTACAATGAGCAGTTCTTC. This translates into CSAGVGRGYYNEQFF. J is TRBJ2-1 and V is TRBV20-1, with D possibly matching TRBD2 (6 bases). V dropped 5 bases and J dropped 3 bases, with 17 bases sitting between them. The germline V gene has CDR1 DFQATT and CDR2 SNEGSKA (reference sequence). This CDR3 region has 15 residues.

This clonotype occurred a few times. The chain carries TRBV20-1 and TRBJ2-7, with 9 bases aligning to TRBD1. Germline assignment: CDR1 DFQATT and CDR2 SNEGSKA (reference sequence). Trimming took 5 bases from V and 7 from J; bases not matched to a gene: 9. This CDR3 contains 13 residues. The CDR3: CSARTNRGREQYF. CDR3 bases: TGCAGTGCTCGTACTAACAGGGGGCGGGAGCAGTACTTC.

Concerning this clonotype itself: This may be a read error: a much more frequent sequence differs by one nucleotide. The V and J genes are TRBV29-1 and TRBJ2-1; 11 nucleotides match TRBD2. The germline gives CDR1 SQVTM, CDR2 ANQGSEA. This CDR3 contains 13 residues. CDR3 in amino acids: CSVLAGGRNEQLF. In nucleotides, the CDR3 is TGCAGCGTTTTAGCGGGGGGGCGCAATGAGCAGCTCTTC.